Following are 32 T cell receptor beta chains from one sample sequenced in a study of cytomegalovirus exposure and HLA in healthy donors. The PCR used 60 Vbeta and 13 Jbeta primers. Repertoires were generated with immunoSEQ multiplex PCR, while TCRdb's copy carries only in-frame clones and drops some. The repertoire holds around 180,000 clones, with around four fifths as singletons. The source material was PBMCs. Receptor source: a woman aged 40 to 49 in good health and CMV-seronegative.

CDR3 amino acids: CASNGQASTDTQYF. CDR3 DNA sequence: TGTGCCAGCAACGGACAGGCGAGCACAGATACGCAGTATTTT. This sequence joins TRBV9 and TRBJ2-3, with TRBD1 matching over 7 bases. This CDR3 comprises 14 residues. Germline V gene sequence: CDR1 SGDLS, CDR2 YYNGEE. V shed 6 bases and J 0 bases; nucleotides not matched to a gene: 4.

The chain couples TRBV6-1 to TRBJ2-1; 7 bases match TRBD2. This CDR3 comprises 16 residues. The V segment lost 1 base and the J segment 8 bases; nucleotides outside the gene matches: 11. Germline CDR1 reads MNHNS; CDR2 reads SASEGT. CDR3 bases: TGTGCCAGCAGTGAAGAACCTAGCGGTGTTATCTATGAGCAGTTCTTC. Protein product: CASSEEPSGVIYEQFF.

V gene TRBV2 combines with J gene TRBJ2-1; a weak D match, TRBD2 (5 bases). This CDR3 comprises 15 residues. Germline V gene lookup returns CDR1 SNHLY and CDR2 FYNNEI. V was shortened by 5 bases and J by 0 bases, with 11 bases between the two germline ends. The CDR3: CASSLASSSYNEQFF. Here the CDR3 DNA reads TGTGCCAGCAGTTTAGCGTCGAGCTCCTACAATGAGCAGTTCTTC. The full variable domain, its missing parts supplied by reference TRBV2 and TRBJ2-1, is EPEVTQTPSHQVTQMGQEVILRCVPISNHLYFYWYRQILGQKVEFLVSFYNNEISEKSEIFDDQFSVERPDGSNFTLKIRSTKLEDSAMYFCASSLASSSYNEQFFGPGTRLTVL.

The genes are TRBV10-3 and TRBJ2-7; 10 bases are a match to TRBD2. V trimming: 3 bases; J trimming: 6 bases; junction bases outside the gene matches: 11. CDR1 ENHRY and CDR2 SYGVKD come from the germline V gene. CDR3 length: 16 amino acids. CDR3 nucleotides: TGTGCCATCAGTGATAGGCTAGCGGGAGAGGGGGGCGAGCAGTACGTC. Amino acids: CAISDRLAGEGGEQYV.

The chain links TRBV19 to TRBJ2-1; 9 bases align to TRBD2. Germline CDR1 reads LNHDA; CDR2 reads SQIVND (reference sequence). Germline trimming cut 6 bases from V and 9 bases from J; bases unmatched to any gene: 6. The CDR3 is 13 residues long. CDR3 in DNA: TGTGCCAGTAGCCCCAGGCGGGAGGGTGAGCAGTTCTTC. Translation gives CASSPRREGEQFF.

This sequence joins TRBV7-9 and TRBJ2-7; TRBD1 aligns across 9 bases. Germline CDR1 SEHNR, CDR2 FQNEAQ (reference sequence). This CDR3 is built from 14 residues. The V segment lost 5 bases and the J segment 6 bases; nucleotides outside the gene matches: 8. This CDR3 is CASSPRTGEVEQYF. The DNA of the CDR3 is TGTGCCAGCAGCCCCAGGACAGGGGAGGTCGAGCAGTACTTC.

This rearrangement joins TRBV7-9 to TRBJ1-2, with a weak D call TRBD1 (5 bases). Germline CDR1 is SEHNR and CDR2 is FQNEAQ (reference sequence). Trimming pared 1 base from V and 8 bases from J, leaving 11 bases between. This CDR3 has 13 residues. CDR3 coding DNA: TGTGCCAGCAGCTTAGGGACACACGGCGGCTACACCTTC. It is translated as CASSLGTHGGYTF.

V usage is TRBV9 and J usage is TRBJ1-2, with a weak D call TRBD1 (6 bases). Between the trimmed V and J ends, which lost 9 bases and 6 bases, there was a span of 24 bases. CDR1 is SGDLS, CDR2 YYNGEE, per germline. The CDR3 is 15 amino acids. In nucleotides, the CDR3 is TGTGCCAACCCGGTACAGGGTAGAACACAACATGGCTACACCTTC. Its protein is CANPVQGRTQHGYTF. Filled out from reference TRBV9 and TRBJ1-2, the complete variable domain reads DSGVTQTPKHLITATGQRVTLRCSPRSGDLSVYWYQQSLDQGLQFLIQYYNGEERAKGNILERFSAQQFPDLHSELNLSSLELGDSALYFCANPVQGRTQHGYTFGSGTRLTVV.

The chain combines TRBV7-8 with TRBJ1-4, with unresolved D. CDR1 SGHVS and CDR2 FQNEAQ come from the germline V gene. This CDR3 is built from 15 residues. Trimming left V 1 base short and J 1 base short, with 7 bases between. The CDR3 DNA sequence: TGTGCCAGCAGCTTAGAGCGAGGAACTAATGAAAAACTGTTTTTT. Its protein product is CASSLERGTNEKLFF. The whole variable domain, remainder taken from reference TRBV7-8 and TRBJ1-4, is GAGVSQSPRYKVAKRGQDVALRCDPISGHVSLFWYQQALGQGPEFLTYFQNEAQLDKSGLPSDRFFAERPEGSVSTLKIQRTQQEDSAVYLCASSLERGTNEKLFFGSGTQLSVL.

The CDR3 is CATSRETVAGAGNTIYF. CDR3 DNA sequence: TGTGCCACCAGCAGAGAAACCGTTGCGGGGGCTGGAAACACCATATATTTT. This rearrangement joins TRBV15 to TRBJ1-3; D possibly corresponds to TRBD1 (5 bases). Germline V gene sequence: CDR1 LNHNV, CDR2 YYDKDF (reference sequence). This CDR3 has 17 residues. The germline V and J ends were trimmed by 0 bases and 2 bases, with 14 bases remaining between them.

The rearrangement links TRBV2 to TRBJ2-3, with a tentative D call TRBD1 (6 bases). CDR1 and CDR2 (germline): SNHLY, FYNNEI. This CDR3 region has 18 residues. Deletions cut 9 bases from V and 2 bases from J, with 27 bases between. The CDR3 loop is CASHYFSDRDTYTDTQYF. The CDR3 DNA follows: TGTGCCAGTCATTACTTTTCGGACCGGGACACGTACACAGATACGCAGTATTTT. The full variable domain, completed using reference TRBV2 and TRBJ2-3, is EPEVTQTPSHQVTQMGQEVILRCVPISNHLYFYWYRQILGQKVEFLVSFYNNEISEKSEIFDDQFSVERPDGSNFTLKIRSTKLEDSAMYFCASHYFSDRDTYTDTQYFGPGTRLTVL.

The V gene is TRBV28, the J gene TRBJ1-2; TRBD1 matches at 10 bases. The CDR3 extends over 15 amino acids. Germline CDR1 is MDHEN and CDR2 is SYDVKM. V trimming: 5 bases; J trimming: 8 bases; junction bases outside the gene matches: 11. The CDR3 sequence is CASSPRRDRGNGYTF. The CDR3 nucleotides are TGTGCCAGCAGTCCACGGCGGGACAGGGGAAACGGCTACACCTTC.

CDR3 coding DNA: TGTGCCAGCAGCACTCGAGGACTAGCGAACAATGAGCAGTTCTTC. This encodes CASSTRGLANNEQFF. The V and J genes are TRBV7-9 and TRBJ2-1, with 9 bases identical to TRBD2. Trimming removed 5 bases from V and 5 bases from J; junction bases left unmatched: 7. The CDR3 is made up of 15 amino acids. Germline CDR1 SEHNR, CDR2 FQNEAQ (reference sequence).

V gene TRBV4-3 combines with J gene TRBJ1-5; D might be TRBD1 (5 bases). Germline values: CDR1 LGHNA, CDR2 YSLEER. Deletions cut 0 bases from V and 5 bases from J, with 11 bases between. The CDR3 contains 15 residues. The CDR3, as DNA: TGCGCCAGCAGCCAAGATCGGGGGGACGATCAGCCCCAGCATTTT. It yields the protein CASSQDRGDDQPQHF.

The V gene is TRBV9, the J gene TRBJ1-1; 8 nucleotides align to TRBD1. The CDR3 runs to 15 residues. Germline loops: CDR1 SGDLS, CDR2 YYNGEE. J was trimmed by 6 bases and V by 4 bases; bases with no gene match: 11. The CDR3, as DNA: TGTGCCAGCAGCCCTCGGACAGGGTACTCCCCTGAAGCTTTCTTT. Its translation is CASSPRTGYSPEAFF.

The CDR3 DNA reads as TGTGCCAGCAGCCAGAGAGGGAGGGAGACCCAGTACTTC. It is translated as CASSQRGRETQYF. The V and J genes are TRBV9 and TRBJ2-5; D is perhaps TRBD2 (6 bases). Trimming left V 4 bases short and J 5 bases short, with 12 bases between. CDR3 size: 13 residues. The germline CDR1 and CDR2 sequences are SGDLS and YYNGEE.

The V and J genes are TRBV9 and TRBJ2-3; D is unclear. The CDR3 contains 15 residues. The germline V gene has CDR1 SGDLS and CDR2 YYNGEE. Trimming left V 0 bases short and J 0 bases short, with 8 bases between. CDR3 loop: CASSVDSSSTDTQYF. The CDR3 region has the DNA TGTGCCAGCAGCGTAGATTCCTCTAGCACAGATACGCAGTATTTT.

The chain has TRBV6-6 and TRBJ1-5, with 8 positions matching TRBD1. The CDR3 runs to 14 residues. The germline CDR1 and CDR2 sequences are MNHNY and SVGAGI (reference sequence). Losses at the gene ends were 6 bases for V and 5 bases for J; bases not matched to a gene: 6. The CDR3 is CASRPTGGDQPQHF. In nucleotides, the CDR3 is TGTGCCAGCAGGCCCACAGGGGGTGATCAGCCCCAGCATTTT.

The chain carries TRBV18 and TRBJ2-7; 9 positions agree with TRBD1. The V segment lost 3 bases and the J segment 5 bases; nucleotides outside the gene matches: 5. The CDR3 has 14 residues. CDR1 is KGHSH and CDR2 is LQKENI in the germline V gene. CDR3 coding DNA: TGTGCCAGCTCACCCTCAGGACAGGGGCACGAGCAGTACTTC. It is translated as CASSPSGQGHEQYF.

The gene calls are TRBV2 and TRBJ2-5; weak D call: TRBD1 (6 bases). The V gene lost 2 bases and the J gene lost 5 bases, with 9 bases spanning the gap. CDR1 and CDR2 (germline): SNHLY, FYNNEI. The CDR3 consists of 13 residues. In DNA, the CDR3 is TGTGCCAGCAGTGAAAGGACAGAGGAGACCCAGTACTTC. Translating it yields CASSERTEETQYF.

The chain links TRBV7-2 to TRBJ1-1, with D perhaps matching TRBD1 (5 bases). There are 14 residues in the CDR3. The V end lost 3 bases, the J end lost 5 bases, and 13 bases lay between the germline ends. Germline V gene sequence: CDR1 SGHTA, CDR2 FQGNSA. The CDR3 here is CASSFSTGGTEAFF. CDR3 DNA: TGTGCCAGCAGCTTTTCGACCGGGGGGACTGAAGCTTTCTTT. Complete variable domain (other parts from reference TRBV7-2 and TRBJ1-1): GAGVSQSPSNKVTEKGKDVELRCDPISGHTALYWYRQSLGQGLEFLIYFQGNSAPDKSGLPSDRFSAERTGGSVSTLTIQRTQQEDSAVYLCASSFSTGGTEAFFGQGTRLTVV.

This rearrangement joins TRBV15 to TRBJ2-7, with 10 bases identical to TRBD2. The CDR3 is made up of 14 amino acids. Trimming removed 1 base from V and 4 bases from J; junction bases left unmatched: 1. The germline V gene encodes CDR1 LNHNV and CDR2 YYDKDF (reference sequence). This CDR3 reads CATSRGLAGYEQYF. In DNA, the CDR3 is TGTGCCACCAGCAGAGGACTAGCGGGTTACGAGCAGTACTTC. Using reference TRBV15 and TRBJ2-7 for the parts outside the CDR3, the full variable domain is DAMVIQNPRYQVTQFGKPVTLSCSQTLNHNVMYWYQQKSSQAPKLLFHYYDKDFNNEADTPDNFQSRRPNTSFCFLDIRSPGLGDTAMYLCATSRGLAGYEQYFGPGTRLTVT.

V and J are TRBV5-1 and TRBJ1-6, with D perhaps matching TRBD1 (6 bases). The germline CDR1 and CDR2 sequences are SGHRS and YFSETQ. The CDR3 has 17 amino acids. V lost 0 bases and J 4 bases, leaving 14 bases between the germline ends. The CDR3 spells CASSLDGRGQYNSPLHF. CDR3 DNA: TGCGCCAGCAGCTTGGATGGCAGGGGTCAATATAATTCACCCCTCCACTTT.

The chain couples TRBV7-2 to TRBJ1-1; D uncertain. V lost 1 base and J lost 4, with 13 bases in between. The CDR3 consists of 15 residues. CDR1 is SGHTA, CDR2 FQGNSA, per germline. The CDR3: CASSLEGGWGTEAFF. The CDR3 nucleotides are TGTGCCAGCAGCTTAGAGGGAGGTTGGGGCACTGAAGCTTTCTTT.

CDR3 region: CASTRDRGTHGAETQYF. The DNA for the CDR3 is TGTGCCAGCACCCGGGACAGGGGCACCCATGGTGCGGAGACCCAGTACTTC. The gene calls are TRBV11-2 and TRBJ2-5; 10 nucleotides match TRBD1. CDR1 and CDR2 (germline): SGHAT, FQNNGV. With 7 bases clipped from V and 5 bases from J, the junction kept 16 bases outside the gene matches. The CDR3 spans 17 residues.

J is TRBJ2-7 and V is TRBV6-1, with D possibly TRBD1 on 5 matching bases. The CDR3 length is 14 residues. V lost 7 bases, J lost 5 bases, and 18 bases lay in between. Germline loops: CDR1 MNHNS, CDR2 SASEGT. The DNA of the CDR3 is TGTGCCAGCACTCCCTCCCAAGGGGTCCACGAGCAGTACTTC. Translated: CASTPSQGVHEQYF.

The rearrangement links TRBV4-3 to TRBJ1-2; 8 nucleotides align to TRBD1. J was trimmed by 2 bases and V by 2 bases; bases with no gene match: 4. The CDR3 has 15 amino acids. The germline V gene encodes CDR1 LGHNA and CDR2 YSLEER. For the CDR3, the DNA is TGCGCCAGCAGCCAAATGGCAGGGGGCAACTATGGCTACACCTTC. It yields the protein CASSQMAGGNYGYTF.

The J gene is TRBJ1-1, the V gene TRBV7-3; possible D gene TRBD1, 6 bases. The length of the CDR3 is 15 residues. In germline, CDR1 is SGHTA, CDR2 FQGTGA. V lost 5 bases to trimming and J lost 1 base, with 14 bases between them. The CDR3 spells CASSLDGQWNTEAFF. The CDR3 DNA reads TGTGCCAGCAGCCTAGATGGACAGTGGAACACTGAAGCTTTCTTT.

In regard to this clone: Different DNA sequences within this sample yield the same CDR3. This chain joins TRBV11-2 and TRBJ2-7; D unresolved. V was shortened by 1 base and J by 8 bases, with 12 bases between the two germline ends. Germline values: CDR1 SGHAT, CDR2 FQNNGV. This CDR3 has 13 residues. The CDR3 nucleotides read TGTGCCAGCAGCTTAGTTATCCAGGCGAAGCAGTACGTC. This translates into CASSLVIQAKQYV.

CDR3 nucleotide sequence: TGTGCCAGTAGCGATGGACAGGGGAGAAACACCATATATTTT. Amino acid sequence: CASSDGQGRNTIYF. V gene TRBV19 combines with J gene TRBJ1-3, with 9 nucleotides matching TRBD1. The CDR3 has 14 amino acids. Losses at the gene ends were 6 bases for V and 5 bases for J; bases not matched to a gene: 5. CDR1 is LNHDA and CDR2 is SQIVND in the germline V gene (reference sequence). The entire variable domain, with the rest obtained from reference TRBV19 and TRBJ1-3, is as follows: DGGITQSPKYLFRKEGQNVTLSCEQNLNHDAMYWYRQDPGQGLRLIYYSQIVNDFQKGDIAEGYSVSREKKESFPLTVTSAQKNPTAFYLCASSDGQGRNTIYFGEGSWLTVV.

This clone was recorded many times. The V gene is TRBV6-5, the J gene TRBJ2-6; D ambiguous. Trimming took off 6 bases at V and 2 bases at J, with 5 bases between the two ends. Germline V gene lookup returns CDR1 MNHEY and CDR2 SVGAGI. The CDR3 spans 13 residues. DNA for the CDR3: TGTGCCAGCAGCCGTCCTGGGGCCAACGTCCTGACTTTC. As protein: CASSRPGANVLTF.

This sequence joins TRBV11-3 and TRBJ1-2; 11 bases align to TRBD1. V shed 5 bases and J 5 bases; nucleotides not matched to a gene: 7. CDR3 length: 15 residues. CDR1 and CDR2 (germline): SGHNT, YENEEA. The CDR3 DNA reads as TGTGCCAGCAGCATAAGGACAGGGGGCACTTATGGCTACACCTTC. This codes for CASSIRTGGTYGYTF.